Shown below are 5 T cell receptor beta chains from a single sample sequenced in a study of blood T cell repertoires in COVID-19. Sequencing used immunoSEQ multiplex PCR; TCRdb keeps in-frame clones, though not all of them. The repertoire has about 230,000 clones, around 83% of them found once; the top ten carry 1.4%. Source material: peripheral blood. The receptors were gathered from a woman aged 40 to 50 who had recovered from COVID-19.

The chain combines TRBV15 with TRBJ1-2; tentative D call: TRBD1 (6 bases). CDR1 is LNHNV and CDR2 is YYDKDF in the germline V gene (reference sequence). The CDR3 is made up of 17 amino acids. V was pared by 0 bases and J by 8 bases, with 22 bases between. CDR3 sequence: CATSRDIGPQGSGGYTF. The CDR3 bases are TGTGCCACCAGCAGAGATATTGGGCCACAGGGCTCTGGGGGCTACACCTTC.

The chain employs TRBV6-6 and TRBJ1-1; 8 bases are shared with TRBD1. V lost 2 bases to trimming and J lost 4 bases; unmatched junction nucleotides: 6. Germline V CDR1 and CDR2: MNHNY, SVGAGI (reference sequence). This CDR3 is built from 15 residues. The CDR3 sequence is CASSYPTGDGTEAFF. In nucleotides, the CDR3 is TGTGCCAGCAGTTACCCGACAGGGGACGGCACTGAAGCTTTCTTT.

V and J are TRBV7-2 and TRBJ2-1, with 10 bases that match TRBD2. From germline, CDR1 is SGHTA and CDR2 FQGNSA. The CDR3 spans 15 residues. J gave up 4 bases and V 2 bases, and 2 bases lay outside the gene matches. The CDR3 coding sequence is TGTGCCAGCAGCTTAACTAGCGGGGTATACAATGAGCAGTTCTTC. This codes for CASSLTSGVYNEQFF.

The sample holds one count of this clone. CDR3 protein: CASSHKEVRHEQYF. The CDR3, as DNA: TGTGCCAGCTCTCATAAGGAGGTTCGGCACGAGCAGTACTTC. The chain carries TRBV7-9 and TRBJ2-7; D is perhaps TRBD2 (5 bases). The germline CDR1 and CDR2 sequences are SEHNR and FQNEAQ (reference sequence). This CDR3 contains 14 residues. Trimming removed 8 bases from V and 5 bases from J, with 19 bases in between.

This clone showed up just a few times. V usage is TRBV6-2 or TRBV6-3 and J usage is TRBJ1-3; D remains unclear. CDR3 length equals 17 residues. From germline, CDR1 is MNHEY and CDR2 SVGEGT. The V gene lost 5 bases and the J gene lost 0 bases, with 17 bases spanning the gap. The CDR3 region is CASSRPALEISGNTIYF. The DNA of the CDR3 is TGTGCCAGCAGTCGCCCCGCGCTAGAAATCTCTGGAAACACCATATATTTT.